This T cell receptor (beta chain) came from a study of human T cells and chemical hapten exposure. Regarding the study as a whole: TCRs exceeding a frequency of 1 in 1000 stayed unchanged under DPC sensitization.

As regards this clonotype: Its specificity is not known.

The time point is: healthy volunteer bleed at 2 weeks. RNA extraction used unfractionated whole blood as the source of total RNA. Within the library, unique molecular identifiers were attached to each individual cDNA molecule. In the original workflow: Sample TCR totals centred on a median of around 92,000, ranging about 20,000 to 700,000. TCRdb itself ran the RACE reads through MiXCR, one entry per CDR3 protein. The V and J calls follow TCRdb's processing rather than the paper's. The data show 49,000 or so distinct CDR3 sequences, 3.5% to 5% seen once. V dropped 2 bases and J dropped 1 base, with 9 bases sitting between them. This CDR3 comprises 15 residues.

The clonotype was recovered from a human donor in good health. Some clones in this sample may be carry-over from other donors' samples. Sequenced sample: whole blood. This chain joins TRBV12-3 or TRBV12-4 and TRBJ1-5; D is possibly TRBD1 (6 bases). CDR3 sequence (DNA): TGTGCCAGCAGTTTATCACAGGGCAGCAATCAGCCCCAGCATTTT. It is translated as CASSLSQGSNQPQHF.